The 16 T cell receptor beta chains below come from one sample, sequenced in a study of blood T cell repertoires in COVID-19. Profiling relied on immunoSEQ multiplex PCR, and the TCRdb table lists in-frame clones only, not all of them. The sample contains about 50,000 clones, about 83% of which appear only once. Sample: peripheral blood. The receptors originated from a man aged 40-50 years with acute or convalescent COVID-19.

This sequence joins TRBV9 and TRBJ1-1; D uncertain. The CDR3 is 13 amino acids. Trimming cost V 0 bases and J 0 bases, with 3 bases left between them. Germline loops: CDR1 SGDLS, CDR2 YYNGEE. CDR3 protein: CASSVDMNTEAFF. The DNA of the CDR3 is TGTGCCAGCAGCGTAGACATGAACACTGAAGCTTTCTTT.

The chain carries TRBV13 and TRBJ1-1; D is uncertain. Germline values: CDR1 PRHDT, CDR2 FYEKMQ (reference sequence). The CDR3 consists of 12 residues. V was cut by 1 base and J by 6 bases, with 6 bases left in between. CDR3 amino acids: CASSLDGAEAFF. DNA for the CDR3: TGTGCCAGCAGCTTAGACGGTGCTGAAGCTTTCTTT.

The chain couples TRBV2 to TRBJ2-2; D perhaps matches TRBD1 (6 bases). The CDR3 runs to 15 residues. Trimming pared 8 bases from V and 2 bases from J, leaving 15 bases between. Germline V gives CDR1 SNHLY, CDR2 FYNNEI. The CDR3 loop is CASLTGTRNTGELFF. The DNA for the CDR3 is TGTGCCAGCCTCACAGGGACCAGAAACACCGGGGAGCTGTTTTTT.

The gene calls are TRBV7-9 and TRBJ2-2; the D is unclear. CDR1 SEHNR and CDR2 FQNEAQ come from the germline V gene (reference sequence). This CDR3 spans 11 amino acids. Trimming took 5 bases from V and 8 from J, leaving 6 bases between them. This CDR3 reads CASSPVGELFF. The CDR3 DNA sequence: TGTGCCAGCAGCCCCGTAGGGGAGCTGTTTTTT.

Here the CDR3 DNA reads TGTGCCAGCAGCTTCGGGACAGGGATAGCGGAAAACATTCAGTACTTC. Translated: CASSFGTGIAENIQYF. V is TRBV5-5 and J is TRBJ2-4, with TRBD1 identical over 9 bases. The junction had 8 bases not matched to a gene; V was cut back by 2 bases and J by 5 bases. In germline, CDR1 is SGHKS, CDR2 YYEKEE (reference sequence). The CDR3 runs 16 residues.

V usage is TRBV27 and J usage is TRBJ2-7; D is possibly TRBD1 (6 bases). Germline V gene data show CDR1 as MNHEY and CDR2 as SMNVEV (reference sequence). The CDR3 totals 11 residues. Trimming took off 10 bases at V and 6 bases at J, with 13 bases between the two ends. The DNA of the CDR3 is TGTGCCACCCGTACAGGGAGCGAGCAGTACTTC. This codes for CATRTGSEQYF.

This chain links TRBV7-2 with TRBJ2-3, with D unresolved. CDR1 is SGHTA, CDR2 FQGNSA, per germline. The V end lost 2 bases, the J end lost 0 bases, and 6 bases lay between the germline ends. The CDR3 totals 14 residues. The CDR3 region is CASSLWLSTDTQYF. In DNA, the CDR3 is TGTGCCAGCAGCTTATGGCTGAGCACAGATACGCAGTATTTT. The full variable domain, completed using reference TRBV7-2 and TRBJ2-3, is GAGVSQSPSNKVTEKGKDVELRCDPISGHTALYWYRQSLGQGLEFLIYFQGNSAPDKSGLPSDRFSAERTGGSVSTLTIQRTQQEDSAVYLCASSLWLSTDTQYFGPGTRLTVL.

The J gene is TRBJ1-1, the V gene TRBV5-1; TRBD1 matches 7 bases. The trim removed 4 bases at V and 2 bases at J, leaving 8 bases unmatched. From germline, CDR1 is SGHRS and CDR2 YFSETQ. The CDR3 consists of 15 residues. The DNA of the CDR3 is TGCGCCAGCAGCGGCGGGGACAGTCGCAACACTGAAGCTTTCTTT. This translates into CASSGGDSRNTEAFF. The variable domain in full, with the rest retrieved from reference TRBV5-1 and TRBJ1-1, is KAGVTQTPRYLIKTRGQQVTLSCSPISGHRSVSWYQQTPGQGLQFLFEYFSETQRNKGNFPGRFSGRQFSNSRSEMNVSTLELGDSALYLCASSGGDSRNTEAFFGQGTRLTVV.

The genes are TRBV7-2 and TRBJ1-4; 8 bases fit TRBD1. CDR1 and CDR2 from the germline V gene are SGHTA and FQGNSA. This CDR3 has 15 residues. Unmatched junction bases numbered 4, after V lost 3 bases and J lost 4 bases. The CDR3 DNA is TGTGCCAGCAGCTTGACAGGGGTTATTAATGAAAAACTGTTTTTT. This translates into CASSLTGVINEKLFF.

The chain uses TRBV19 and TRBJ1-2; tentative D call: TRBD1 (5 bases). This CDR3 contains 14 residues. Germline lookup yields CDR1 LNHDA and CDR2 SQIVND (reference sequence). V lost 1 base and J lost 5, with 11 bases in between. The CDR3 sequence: CASSIGPGKYGYTF. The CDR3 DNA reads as TGTGCCAGTAGTATAGGGCCAGGGAAATATGGCTACACCTTC.

This CDR3 reads CASSFADYGYTF. The CDR3 DNA sequence: TGTGCCAGCAGCTTCGCGGACTATGGCTACACCTTC. This sequence joins TRBV7-8 and TRBJ1-2; D gene unclear. The germline CDR1 and CDR2 sequences are SGHVS and FQNEAQ. Trimming stripped 3 bases from V and 3 bases from J, with 5 bases between. The CDR3 totals 12 residues.

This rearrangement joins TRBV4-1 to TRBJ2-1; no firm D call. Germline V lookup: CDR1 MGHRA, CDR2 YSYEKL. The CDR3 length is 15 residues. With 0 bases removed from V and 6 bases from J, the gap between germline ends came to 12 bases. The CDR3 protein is CASSQETFASNEQFF. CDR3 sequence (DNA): TGCGCCAGCAGCCAAGAGACTTTCGCGTCCAATGAGCAGTTCTTC.

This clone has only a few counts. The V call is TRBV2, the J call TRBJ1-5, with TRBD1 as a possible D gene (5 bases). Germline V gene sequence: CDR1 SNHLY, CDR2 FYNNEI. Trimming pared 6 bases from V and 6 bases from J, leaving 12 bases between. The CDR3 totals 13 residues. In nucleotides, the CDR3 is TGTGCCAGCAGCCAGGGATCGGCTCAGCCCCAGCATTTT. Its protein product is CASSQGSAQPQHF.

The CDR3 DNA follows: TGTGCCAGTACTACGGACAGTCGCTATGGCTACACCTTC. Amino acids: CASTTDSRYGYTF. This chain links TRBV19 with TRBJ1-2; weak D call: TRBD1 (6 bases). V dropped 7 bases and J dropped 4 bases, with 13 bases sitting between them. CDR1 and CDR2 (germline): LNHDA, SQIVND (reference sequence). This CDR3 is built from 13 residues.

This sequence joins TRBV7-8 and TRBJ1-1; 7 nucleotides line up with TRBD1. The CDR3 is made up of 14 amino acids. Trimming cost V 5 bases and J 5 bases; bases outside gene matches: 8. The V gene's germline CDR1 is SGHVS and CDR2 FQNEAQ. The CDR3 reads CASSPGGLRTEAFF. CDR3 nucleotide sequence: TGTGCCAGCAGCCCAGGGGGATTAAGGACTGAAGCTTTCTTT.

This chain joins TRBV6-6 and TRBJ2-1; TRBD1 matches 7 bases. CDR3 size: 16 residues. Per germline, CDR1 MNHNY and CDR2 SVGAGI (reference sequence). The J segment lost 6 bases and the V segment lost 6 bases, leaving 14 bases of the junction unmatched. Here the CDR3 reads CASSKQGQPTRNEQFF. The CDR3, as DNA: TGTGCCAGCAGCAAACAGGGACAGCCTACCCGCAATGAGCAGTTCTTC.